The 19 T cell receptor beta chains in this list originate from one sample, sequenced in a study of T cell repertoires in cytomegalovirus infection. These receptors are not linked to any known antigen. Each CDR3 protein is one row after TCRdb ran MiXCR on the reads. Altogether roughly 920,000 distinct CDR3 sequences are present, roughly 31% being singletons, with the ten largest covering roughly 13%. The sample here was cultured CD8+ T cells from PBMCs, taken from culture after CMV antigen stimulation. These receptors were obtained from a human donor in good health (CMV status not recorded). Some clones in this sample may be carry-over from other donors' samples.

The chain joins TRBV6-6 to TRBJ2-7; a possible D gene is TRBD1 (5 bases). Germline CDR1 is MNHNY and CDR2 is SVGAGI (reference sequence). CDR3 size: 13 residues. The V and J ends lost 0 bases and 7 bases respectively, with 10 bases between them. The CDR3 DNA reads TGTGCCAGCAGTTACTCCAGGGTTAATGAGCAGTACGTC. It encodes CASSYSRVNEQYV.

This clonotype has only a few counts. This chain links TRBV4-3 with TRBJ1-1; D unresolved. In germline, CDR1 is LGHNA, CDR2 YSLEER. The ends were cut back, 1 base at V and 1 base at J, with 10 bases in the middle. CDR3 length: 15 residues. The CDR3 nucleotides read TGCGCCAGCAGCCAAGTCCGGACGGCGAACACTGAAGCTTTCTTT. Translation: CASSQVRTANTEAFF.

There are many counts of this clonotype. The rearrangement uses TRBV6-2 or TRBV6-3 and TRBJ1-1, with TRBD1 matching over 12 bases. There are 15 residues in the CDR3. CDR1 MNHEY and CDR2 SVGEGT come from the germline V gene. The V and J ends lost 5 bases and 5 bases, in that order; junction bases with no gene match: 6. CDR3 bases: TGTGCCAGCAGTCTGGGACAGGGGGCACATACTGAAGCTTTCTTT. Translation: CASSLGQGAHTEAFF.

This clonotype was observed a few times. This chain uses TRBV12-3 or TRBV12-4 with TRBJ1-1, with D unclear. The length of the CDR3 is 10 residues. V lost 10 bases, J lost 5 bases, and 8 bases lay in between. The CDR3: CAIPITEAFF. CDR3 bases: TGTGCCATCCCGATTACTGAAGCTTTCTTT.

This clonotype showed up just a few times. The chain carries TRBV28 and TRBJ1-2, with D possibly matching TRBD1 (6 bases). The V gene lost 1 base and the J gene lost 8 bases, with 17 bases spanning the gap. Germline assignment: CDR1 MDHEN and CDR2 SYDVKM. The CDR3 is 15 amino acids. CDR3 DNA: TGTGCCAGCAGTTTATCCGGGGGCAGGGTGGGAGGCTACACCTTC. Its translation is CASSLSGGRVGGYTF.

The V and J genes are TRBV20-1 and TRBJ1-2, with 8 bases identical to TRBD1. V shed 3 bases, J shed 6 bases, and the junction held 12 bases outside the gene matches. Germline-derived CDR1 and CDR2 are DFQATT and SNEGSKA (reference sequence). The CDR3 length is 15 residues. CDR3 DNA sequence: TGCAGTGCTAGGGGGGACAGGCTTCCTGGTCATGGCTACACCTTC. Translated: CSARGDRLPGHGYTF.

This clonotype was counted between two and nine times. V is TRBV19 and J is TRBJ1-1; D may be TRBD1 (5 bases). Germline loops: CDR1 LNHDA, CDR2 SQIVND (reference sequence). V lost 1 base to trimming and J lost 4 bases, with 10 bases between them. CDR3 size: 14 residues. This chain's CDR3 is CASSIVGAATEAFF. The DNA for the CDR3 is TGTGCCAGTAGTATAGTAGGGGCGGCCACTGAAGCTTTCTTT.

This sequence joins TRBV7-2 and TRBJ1-2, with TRBD1 matching over 7 bases. Unmatched junction bases numbered 16, after V lost 5 bases and J lost 7 bases. Germline CDR1 SGHTA, CDR2 FQGNSA. This CDR3 has 16 amino acids. In DNA, the CDR3 is TGTGCCAGCAGCACAGGGGTCAGCGGCGTACGGTTTGGCTACACCTTC. Encoded protein: CASSTGVSGVRFGYTF.

The genes are TRBV12-5 and TRBJ2-6, with no clear D. The V gene's germline CDR1 is LGHNT and CDR2 FRNRAP. The CDR3 covers 17 residues. V was clipped by 7 bases and J by 0 bases, with 16 bases between them. The DNA of the CDR3 is TGTGCTAGTGCCCTCCCGGACCGCCACTCTGGGGCCAACGTCCTGACTTTC. Amino acids: CASALPDRHSGANVLTF.

This clonotype was recorded a few times. V is TRBV6-1 and J is TRBJ2-3; TRBD2 agrees at 10 bases. The CDR3 consists of 15 residues. V was pared by 2 bases and J by 4 bases, with 3 bases of the junction left unmatched. Germline CDR1 MNHNS, CDR2 SASEGT. The CDR3 sequence: CASSELAGVADTQYF. As DNA, the CDR3 is TGTGCCAGCAGTGAACTAGCGGGGGTAGCAGATACGCAGTATTTT.

The chain carries TRBV28 and TRBJ1-1; tentatively, D is TRBD1 (5 bases). Germline V gene sequence: CDR1 MDHEN, CDR2 SYDVKM. The CDR3 loop spans 15 amino acids. V lost 6 bases and J 2 bases, leaving 16 bases between the germline ends. CDR3 bases: TGTGCCAGCAGCGGCGAGGGGCGCGTAAACACTGAAGCTTTCTTT. It is translated as CASSGEGRVNTEAFF.

V and J are TRBV7-9 and TRBJ1-1; 10 positions match TRBD1. With V trimmed by 3 bases and J by 10 bases, 2 bases remained unmatched. The CDR3 has 12 amino acids. Germline-derived CDR1 and CDR2 are SEHNR and FQNEAQ (reference sequence). The CDR3 region is CASSFGDRGAFF. The CDR3 DNA reads as TGTGCCAGCAGCTTCGGGGACAGGGGAGCTTTCTTT. Looking up the rest from reference TRBV7-9 and TRBJ1-1 gives the full variable domain: DTGVSQNPRHKITKRGQNVTFRCDPISEHNRLYWYRQTLGQGPEFLTYFQNEAQLEKSRLLSDRFSAERPKGSFSTLEIQRTEQGDSAMYLCASSFGDRGAFFGQGTRLTVV.

This clonotype was found a few times. The chain has TRBV5-6 and TRBJ2-2; 10 nucleotides agree with TRBD2. V was clipped by 3 bases and J by 6 bases; unmatched bases: 11. This CDR3 comprises 17 residues. The germline CDR1 and CDR2 sequences are SGHDT and YYEEEE. The CDR3 spells CASSWPASGGAAGELFF. The CDR3 DNA reads TGTGCCAGCAGCTGGCCAGCGAGCGGGGGGGCTGCCGGGGAGCTGTTTTTT.

CDR3 sequence: CAAGGRNYGYTF. CDR3 nucleotide sequence: TGTGCAGCCGGGGGCAGGAACTATGGCTACACCTTC. The genes are TRBV27 and TRBJ1-2; tentative D call: TRBD1 (6 bases). The germline CDR1 and CDR2 sequences are MNHEY and SMNVEV (reference sequence). The CDR3 runs to 12 residues.

This chain links TRBV7-9 with TRBJ1-1, with 7 bases lining up with TRBD1. With V trimmed by 4 bases and J by 7 bases, 15 bases remained unmatched. The V gene's germline CDR1 is SEHNR and CDR2 FQNEAQ (reference sequence). The length of the CDR3 is 16 residues. The CDR3 sequence is CASSSYSGTEGNEAFF. The CDR3 region has the DNA TGTGCCAGCAGCTCTTATTCCGGGACAGAGGGCAATGAAGCTTTCTTT.

The V call is TRBV27, the J call TRBJ1-3; TRBD1 is a possible D gene (5 bases). Germline assignment: CDR1 MNHEY and CDR2 SMNVEV (reference sequence). This CDR3 spans 15 amino acids. Trimming removed 10 bases from V and 8 bases from J, with 24 bases in between. In nucleotides, the CDR3 is TGTGCCACAGCGGCCCGGCCAGGGAGGTTAGACACCATATATTTT. Protein product: CATAARPGRLDTIYF.

Remarks on this clonotype: This may be a read error: a much more frequent sequence differs by one nucleotide. The chain carries TRBV7-9 and TRBJ2-1, with D unresolved. The CDR3 consists of 12 residues. Looked up from germline, CDR1 is SEHNR and CDR2 is FQNEAQ (reference sequence). The V and J ends lost 4 bases and 6 bases respectively, with 7 bases between them. CDR3: CASSSMGNEQFF. CDR3 nucleotides: TGTGCCAGCAGCTCCATGGGCAATGAGCAGTTCTTC.

This clonotype occurred a few times. The chain couples TRBV6-4 to TRBJ2-3; no clear D. This CDR3 contains 13 residues. V shed 4 bases and J shed 3 bases, with 8 bases lying between them. Germline CDR1 MRHNA, CDR2 SNTAGT. The CDR3 reads CASSGLDTDTQYF. The CDR3 DNA is TGTGCCAGCAGTGGGCTAGATACAGATACGCAGTATTTT.

In this sample, this clonotype turned up a few times. The V call is TRBV7-9, the J call TRBJ2-7; D remains ambiguous. In germline, CDR1 is SEHNR, CDR2 FQNEAQ (reference sequence). Trimming took off 5 bases at V and 7 bases at J, with 12 bases between the two ends. There are 12 residues in the CDR3. CDR3 in amino acids: CASSPRTEEQYF. The CDR3 coding sequence is TGTGCCAGCAGCCCACGGACGGAGGAGCAGTACTTC.